These 4 T cell receptor beta chains originate from one sample sequenced in a study of OX40 agonist ivuxolimab in advanced cancers. The table came from immunoSEQ multiplex PCR; TCRdb's copy has only in-frame clones and leaves some out. The repertoire has tens of thousands of clones, about nine tenths of them found once; the top ten carry around 2%. Here the sequenced sample was CD4+ or CD8+ T cells sorted from blood, taken in a trial of the OX40 agonist ivuxolimab. These receptors came from an adult with an advanced solid tumor such as melanoma, head and neck, liver or kidney cancer.

The V call is TRBV18, the J call TRBJ2-5, with TRBD2 identical over 14 bases. J gave up 7 bases and V 5 bases, and 9 bases lay outside the gene matches. Germline V CDR1 and CDR2: KGHSH, LQKENI. The CDR3 loop spans 16 amino acids. CDR3 loop: CASSLSGTSGGATQYF. CDR3 nucleotides: TGTGCCAGCTCATTATCCGGGACTAGCGGGGGCGCGACCCAGTACTTC.

The chain joins TRBV19 to TRBJ1-2; D possibly corresponds to TRBD1 (5 bases). Germline V gives CDR1 LNHDA, CDR2 SQIVND (reference sequence). Trimming removed 7 bases from V and 6 bases from J, with 6 bases in between. The CDR3 length is 10 residues. The CDR3, as DNA: TGTGCCAGTAAGGGGAATGGCTACACCTTC. Residues: CASKGNGYTF.

V and J are TRBV5-6 and TRBJ1-2; D is perhaps TRBD1 (5 bases). Trimming left V 0 bases short and J 5 bases short, with 11 bases between. The CDR3 runs to 14 residues. Germline V lookup: CDR1 SGHDT, CDR2 YYEEEE. This CDR3 is CASSLETDLYGYTF. For the CDR3, the DNA is TGTGCCAGCAGCTTGGAGACAGACTTATATGGCTACACCTTC.

The chain combines TRBV19 with TRBJ2-5, with 8 positions matching TRBD1. Germline V lookup: CDR1 LNHDA, CDR2 SQIVND (reference sequence). V lost 6 bases and J lost 2; bases outside the gene matches: 8. The CDR3 length is 15 residues. The CDR3 protein is CASSHQGAGQETQYF. The CDR3 region has the DNA TGTGCCAGTAGCCACCAGGGGGCAGGGCAAGAGACCCAGTACTTC.